This TCR beta chain appears in the sequencing data of a study of PD-1 blockade in classical Hodgkin lymphoma. Germline V gives CDR1 LNHDA, CDR2 SQIVND (reference sequence). The CDR3 has 18 amino acids. Trimming cost V 0 bases and J 6 bases; bases outside gene matches: 11. Relapse was seen in all patients after autologous stem cell transplantation, and brentuximab vedotin exposure was variable. Whole-study findings and limits: Sources of repertoire differences remain undefined, possibly disease activity or prior therapy. A significant rise in TCR diversity was seen by C4D1 for CD4+ cells but not for CD8+ cells. Individuals initiating nivolumab under 1 year after ASCT were excluded.

About this clone: The antigen remains unidentified.

Libraries were prepared by immunoSEQ multiplex PCR; TCRdb keeps only in-frame clonotypes and omits some of them. The sample yields 15,000 to 20,000 clones, around 76% seen once. The gene calls are TRBV19 and TRBJ2-3, with 11 bases that match TRBD1. This receptor was obtained from a human donor with classical Hodgkin lymphoma. Here the sequenced sample was peripheral blood mononuclear cells (PBMCs), taken before the second cycle of nivolumab. The CDR3 loop reads CASSIDHPGTGGSDTQYF. The DNA for the CDR3 is TGTGCCAGTAGTATAGACCACCCCGGGACAGGGGGTTCGGATACGCAGTATTTT.